The T cell receptor beta chain described here comes from a study of T cells in Graves' hyperthyroidism and ophthalmopathy. The CDR3 length is 12 residues. In germline, CDR1 is KGHSH, CDR2 LQKENI. Trimming shortened V by 3 bases and J by 5 bases, and 8 bases separated the two germline ends. Amplified regions were TCR beta CDR3 sequences from RNA transcripts. The study used the HTBI primer set for a first-round RT-PCR of the TCR CDR3. TCRdb processed the multiplex PCR reads anew with MiXCR; each CDR3 protein has one entry. The table has under 400,000 distinct CDR3 sequences, about a sixth seen once. Hyperthyroidism patients were newly diagnosed, had disease duration under 2 months, and were aged 18 to 65 years.

Sequencing was done on a sample of blood. This receptor was obtained from a woman aged 18-29 years with Graves' hyperthyroidism that later progressed to Graves' ophthalmopathy. The V and J genes are TRBV18 and TRBJ2-7, with unresolved D. The CDR3 is CASSPMGNEQYF. The CDR3 nucleotides read TGTGCCAGCTCACCCATGGGAAACGAGCAGTACTTC.